Listed here are 14 T cell receptor beta chains from one sample, sequenced in a study of beta chain features in type 1 diabetes. General study findings and limits: TCRB CDR3s were moderately but significantly shorter in Type 1 diabetes patients in all four CD4+ subsets.

Antigens of these TCRs are unknown. Since all of the isolated RNA was reverse transcribed, expressed TCRB transcripts were what got sequenced. Only in-frame clones appear in the TCRdb table, and some are missing; sequencing was by immunoSEQ multiplex PCR. The sample shows over 120,000 clones, approximately 13% of them seen only once. Material for sequencing was central memory CD4+ T cells from blood. The receptors here all came from a man between 18 and 35 years old with type 1 diabetes.

The chain combines TRBV5-6 with TRBJ1-2; D unresolved. The CDR3 is made up of 12 amino acids. The germline CDR1 and CDR2 sequences are SGHDT and YYEEEE. Trimming cost V 2 bases and J 0 bases, with 2 bases left between them. This CDR3 reads CASSLANYGYTF. In DNA, the CDR3 is TGTGCCAGCAGCTTAGCTAACTATGGCTACACCTTC.

This clone was counted ten times or more. The CDR3 is CASSLLRVNEQYF. The CDR3 DNA reads TGTGCCAGCAGCTTGCTCAGGGTTAACGAGCAGTACTTC. This rearrangement joins TRBV7-2 to TRBJ2-7; tentatively, D is TRBD1 (5 bases). The CDR3 is 13 amino acids. V was trimmed by 3 bases and J by 5 bases, leaving 11 bases between them. Germline lookup yields CDR1 SGHTA and CDR2 FQGNSA. The complete variable domain, with remaining parts taken from reference TRBV7-2 and TRBJ2-7, reads GAGVSQSPSNKVTEKGKDVELRCDPISGHTALYWYRQSLGQGLEFLIYFQGNSAPDKSGLPSDRFSAERTGGSVSTLTIQRTQQEDSAVYLCASSLLRVNEQYFGPGTRLTVT.

This clone was seen a handful of times. The rearrangement uses TRBV6-1 and TRBJ1-6; D not certain. This CDR3 contains 14 residues. The germline V gene has CDR1 MNHNS and CDR2 SASEGT. V lost 2 bases to trimming and J lost 10 bases, with 12 bases between them. The CDR3 DNA reads as TGTGCCAGCAGTGAAATGACCGGTGGATCACCCCTCCACTTT. Translating it yields CASSEMTGGSPLHF.

This clone was observed a few times. CDR3 in DNA: TGTGCCAGCAGCGTAGGAGGGGGCTTAGGCGAGCAGTACTTC. Amino acid sequence: CASSVGGGLGEQYF. V gene TRBV9 combines with J gene TRBJ2-7; 7 positions match TRBD1. V lost 0 bases, J lost 6 bases, and 6 bases stayed unmatched. Germline V gene lookup returns CDR1 SGDLS and CDR2 YYNGEE. This CDR3 comprises 14 residues.

The V gene is TRBV6-1, the J gene TRBJ2-3; D gene ambiguous. Trimming took 5 bases from V and 8 from J, leaving 11 bases between them. The CDR3 contains 12 residues. The germline gives CDR1 MNHNS, CDR2 SASEGT. CDR3 bases: TGTGCCAGCAGTCCCCAATCAGTTACGCAGTATTTT. Encoded protein: CASSPQSVTQYF.

Many counts were recorded for this clone. The rearrangement joins TRBV5-4 to TRBJ2-1, with 7 bases fitting TRBD1. CDR1 is SGHNT, CDR2 YYREEE, per germline (reference sequence). The CDR3 is 15 residues long. V trimming: 4 bases; J trimming: 7 bases; junction bases outside the gene matches: 11. CDR3 coding DNA: TGTGCCAGCAGCCAGAAAGACAGGGTTGGGAATGAGCAGTTCTTC. This encodes CASSQKDRVGNEQFF.

The J gene is TRBJ2-3, the V gene TRBV7-2, with a weak D call TRBD2 (5 bases). This CDR3 region has 12 residues. Germline loops: CDR1 SGHTA, CDR2 FQGNSA. V was pared by 5 bases and J by 5 bases, with 8 bases between. Written as DNA, the CDR3 is TGTGCCAGCAGCCGCGCGGGAGATACGCAGTATTTT. It yields the protein CASSRAGDTQYF.

This clone was observed at least ten times. The chain carries TRBV7-2 and TRBJ2-3; no definite D call. CDR3 length: 15 amino acids. Looked up from germline, CDR1 is SGHTA and CDR2 is FQGNSA. V was pared by 4 bases and J by 1 base, with 12 bases between. CDR3 coding DNA: TGTGCCAGCAGCTCCAGAGACCGACGCACAGATACGCAGTATTTT. It is translated as CASSSRDRRTDTQYF.

The chain joins TRBV9 to TRBJ1-6; no clear D gene. This CDR3 spans 15 amino acids. In germline, CDR1 is SGDLS, CDR2 YYNGEE. V was pared by 5 bases and J by 5 bases, with 14 bases between. This CDR3 is CASSRQTHNNSPLHF. The DNA of the CDR3 is TGTGCCAGCAGTCGCCAGACACACAATAATTCACCCCTCCACTTT.

The chain combines TRBV7-2 with TRBJ2-7, with D perhaps TRBD1 (5 bases). The ends were cut back, 4 bases at V and 6 bases at J, with 16 bases in the middle. Germline V lookup: CDR1 SGHTA, CDR2 FQGNSA. The CDR3 consists of 14 residues. The CDR3 here is CASSSRRVSREQYF. The DNA for the CDR3 is TGTGCCAGCAGCTCCCGCAGGGTCTCCCGCGAGCAGTACTTC.

The chain joins TRBV30 to TRBJ2-2; a possible D gene is TRBD1 (6 bases). Trimming stripped 3 bases from V and 1 base from J, with 12 bases between. This CDR3 comprises 15 residues. The germline V gene has CDR1 GTSNPN and CDR2 SVGIG (reference sequence). In DNA form, the CDR3 reads TGTGCCTGGAGGACCCAGGACAGGAACACCGGGGAGCTGTTTTTT. It yields the protein CAWRTQDRNTGELFF.

This clone occurred a few times. The chain uses TRBV4-1 and TRBJ1-5; D might be TRBD1 (5 bases). Trimming cost V 4 bases and J 6 bases, with 16 bases left between them. The CDR3 is made up of 15 amino acids. Germline lookup yields CDR1 MGHRA and CDR2 YSYEKL. This CDR3 reads CASSLTRDGSQPQHF. The CDR3 DNA follows: TGCGCCAGCAGCCTGACAAGGGACGGGAGTCAGCCCCAGCATTTT.

V usage is TRBV5-4 and J usage is TRBJ1-2; 11 bases are a match to TRBD1. There are 16 residues in the CDR3. V was pared by 1 base and J by 8 bases, with 10 bases of the junction left unmatched. The germline gives CDR1 SGHNT, CDR2 YYREEE (reference sequence). The CDR3 region is CASSLFPGQGAQGYTF. As DNA, the CDR3 is TGTGCCAGCAGCTTGTTCCCCGGACAGGGGGCTCAAGGCTACACCTTC.

V gene TRBV10-3 combines with J gene TRBJ1-2; perhaps TRBD1 as D (5 bases). The V and J ends lost 4 bases and 8 bases respectively, with 11 bases between them. Germline V CDR1 and CDR2: ENHRY, SYGVKD. This CDR3 has 12 amino acids. For the CDR3, the DNA is TGTGCCATCAGTGGGACACTGCTAGGCTACACCTTC. Encoded protein: CAISGTLLGYTF.